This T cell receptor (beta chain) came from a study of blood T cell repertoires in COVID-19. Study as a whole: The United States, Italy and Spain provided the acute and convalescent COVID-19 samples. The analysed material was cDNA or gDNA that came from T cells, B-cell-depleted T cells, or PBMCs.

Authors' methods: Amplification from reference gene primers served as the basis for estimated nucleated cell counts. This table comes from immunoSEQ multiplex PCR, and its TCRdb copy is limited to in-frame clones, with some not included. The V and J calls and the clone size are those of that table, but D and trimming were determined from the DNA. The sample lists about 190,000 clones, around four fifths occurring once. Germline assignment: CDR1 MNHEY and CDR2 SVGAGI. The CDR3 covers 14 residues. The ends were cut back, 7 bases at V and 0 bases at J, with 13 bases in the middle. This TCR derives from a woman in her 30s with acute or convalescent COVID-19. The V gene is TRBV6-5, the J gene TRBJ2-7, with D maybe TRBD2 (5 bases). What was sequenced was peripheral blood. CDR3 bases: TGTGCCAGCAAGAGGGAAGAAAGCTCCTACGAGCAGTACTTC. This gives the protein CASKREESSYEQYF.